The clone carrying this T cell receptor (beta chain) showed up many times. Antigen: not known. Without exception, sorted populations had purity beyond 98%. This entry comes from a study of beta chain features in type 1 diabetes. V lost 3 bases and J lost 4; bases outside the gene matches: 6. The CDR3 runs 14 residues. CDR1 is SGHRS, CDR2 YFSETQ, per germline. The whole isolated RNA underwent reverse transcription, so sequencing captured expressed TCRB transcripts. The method was immunoSEQ multiplex PCR; TCRdb's version includes in-frame clones alone and lacks a portion of them. This table holds roughly 350,000 clones, about 10% found once. Whole-study results and caveats: Relative to healthy donors, patients appeared to have naive, central memory and Treg TCRB repertoires that were more similar. Moderate but significant shortening of TCRB CDR3s was recorded in all four CD4+ subsets from Type 1 diabetes patients.

This chain connects TRBV5-1 to TRBJ1-1; 7 bases map to TRBD1. Material: central memory CD4+ T cells from blood. This TCR came from a young man with type 1 diabetes. In DNA form, the CDR3 reads TGCGCCAGCAGCTCGGGGACAGTAGGCACTGAAGCTTTCTTT. Amino acid sequence: CASSSGTVGTEAFF.